This TCR beta chain originates from a study of sequential checkpoint blockade in melanoma. The treatment denotes: randomized to nivolumab then ipilimumab (arm A) or the reverse (arm B). Clones were sequenced by immunoSEQ multiplex PCR, and TCRdb holds only the in-frame ones, with some missing. Counted here are approximately 21,000 clones, 82% occurring once; the ten biggest clones make up around a tenth. Germline CDR1 MNHNS, CDR2 SASEGT. The CDR3 covers 15 residues. V shed 4 bases and J 3 bases; nucleotides not matched to a gene: 8. This clone was seen just once. The specimen comprised CD8+ T cells sorted from blood (inferred from file names), sampled from a patient given nivolumab and ipilimumab in sequence. The receptor comes from a human donor with melanoma. The V and J genes are TRBV6-1 and TRBJ1-1, with 7 bases identical to TRBD1. The CDR3 sequence: CASSALSTGDTEAFF. For the CDR3, the DNA is TGTGCCAGCAGTGCACTATCAACAGGGGACACTGAAGCTTTCTTT.